The subject of this entry is one T cell receptor beta chain. Its antigen is still unknown. One base away there is no much larger clone; base qualities are not given. The CDR3 runs 17 amino acids, cysteine and phenylalanine included. The DNA shown is the 51-base CDR3, in frame from base 1. The germline V gene (reference sequence) provides CDR1 SEHNR and CDR2 FQNEAQ. V loses 1 base of germline sequence and J loses 0 bases, and the interval between the two ends is 13 bases. The data belong to a study of T cell responses to AZD1222 COVID-19 vaccine (dated by TCRdb to the early 2020s). Turning to the overall study: TCR sequencing was performed for approximately 240 trial participants, of whom 207 were given two doses of AZD1222 and approximately 25 were given two doses of MenACWY control vaccine. Enrollment into the trials was organized by age into subgroups of 18-55, 56-69 and 70-plus years, and those subgroups contained about 150, 27 and 61 TCR-sequenced participants, respectively. General study outcomes and caveats: CD4 TCRs associated with the vaccine covered the entire spike protein, and the dominant responses were in regions 160-218 and 743-854. Because no day 14 peak-response samples were available, repertoires were characterized only after the peak T cell response. Most participants were white British and females outnumbered males, and the authors suggested that clonal diversity may have been underestimated. The 56-69-year group was small, and its depth increase did not reach significance, likely because of low power. A significant rise in spike-specific TCR breadth and depth was observed after two AZD1222 doses relative to day 0 and relative to MenACWY recipients. Epitopes outside the regions mutated in the B.1.351 and B.1.1.7 variants were reportedly recognized by nearly half of the unique spike-specific TCRs. Only five to seven AZD1222 recipients were SARS-CoV-2 seropositive at baseline, limiting conclusions about previously exposed vaccinees.

The time point tag for this specimen amounts to: about 28 days (+/-7) after the second vaccine dose. Because spike-specific TCR depth and breadth did not differ between the two schedules, AZD1222 recipients who got a second dose at roughly 4 weeks were pooled with those who got a second dose at roughly 12 weeks. Vaccinee samples were obtained from the UK trials COV001 and COV002, which included a single-blind randomized controlled phase 2/3 trial of AZD1222 (ChAdOx1 nCoV-19) in healthy adults. Trial participant PBMC samples were collected at day 0 and day 28 after the second dose for TCRbeta chain sequencing. The CDR3 regions of human TCRbeta chains were analyzed by immunosequencing. Concerning the study's data processing: TCRs in the repertoires were matched against a reference library of SARS-CoV-2-specific TCRs that had been generated with the MIRA antigen-specificity platform. Breadth meant the fraction of unique TCRs that were SARS-CoV-2-associated, whereas depth meant the fraction of total T cells that were SARS-CoV-2-associated. Using the MIRA data, every spike-specific TCR was mapped to the spike region that the TCR reacted to and assigned to either a CD4 or a CD8 class. Log10-transformed breadth and depth values were compared by one-way ANOVA with Sidak's multiple comparisons tests. The clones in this table, taken by TCRdb from immuneACCESS, are in-frame only. Not every clone is retained; where verified, under half of the shortfall comes from an unresolved V gene, and the cause of the rest is unknown. V and J calls and clone size come straight from that table; D and trimming were deduced from the DNA. For this sample there are 100,000 to 150,000 clones; over 80% appear just once. Jointly, the top ten make up roughly 7.9% of the sample.

This chain joins TRBV7-9 to TRBJ2-1; a tentative D match to TRBD2 spans 6 bases. The receptor comes from an adult who received the AZD1222 COVID-19 vaccine. Sequencing was performed on peripheral blood, taken 28 days after the second AZD1222 dose. CDR3 reads: CASSLEDGGFSYNEQFF. The bases are TGTGCCAGCAGCTTAGAGGACGGAGGGTTCTCCTACAATGAGCAGTTCTTC.